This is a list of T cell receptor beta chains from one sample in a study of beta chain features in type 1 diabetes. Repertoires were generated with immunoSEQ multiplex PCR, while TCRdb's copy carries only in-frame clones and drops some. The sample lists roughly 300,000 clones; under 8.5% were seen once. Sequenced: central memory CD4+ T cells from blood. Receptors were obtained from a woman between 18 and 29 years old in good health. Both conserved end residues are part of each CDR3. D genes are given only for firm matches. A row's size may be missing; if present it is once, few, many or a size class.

DNA: TGTGCCAGCAGGGGTTACCTCTCCTACAATGAGCAGTTCTTC
CDR3: CASRGYLSYNEQFF
J: TRBJ2-1
V: TRBV28
size: -
D: -

DNA: TGTGCCAGCAGCAGGACGGTCCCTGGGTGGACTAGCGGTCAAGAGACCCAGTACTTC
CDR3: CASSRTVPGWTSGQETQYF
J: TRBJ2-5
V: TRBV27
size: -
D: TRBD2

DNA: TGTGCCAGCTCAATCCAGGAGCAAGAGACCCAGTACTTC
CDR3: CASSIQEQETQYF
J: TRBJ2-5
V: TRBV18
size: few
D: -

DNA: TGTGCCAGCAGTCAGCCCACTAGCGGGAGGGCCGGAGAGCAGTACTTC
CDR3: CASSQPTSGRAGEQYF
J: TRBJ2-7
V: TRBV28
size: -
D: TRBD2

DNA: -
CDR3: CASSFGNGWEQYF
J: TRBJ2-7
V: TRBV7-9
size: -
D: -

DNA: TGTGCCAGCAGATCGAGGGCTTACGAGCAGTACTTC
CDR3: CASRSRAYEQYF
J: TRBJ2-7
V: TRBV28
size: few
D: -

DNA: TGTGCCAGCAGCACCCTAGCGGGAGTGGAGACCCAGTACTTC
CDR3: CASSTLAGVETQYF
J: TRBJ2-5
V: TRBV7-3
size: -
D: TRBD2

DNA: TGTGCCAGCAGTTTAGTCTCGTCGGGGGCCACTGAAGCTTTCTTT
CDR3: CASSLVSSGATEAFF
J: TRBJ1-1
V: TRBV28
size: -
D: -

DNA: TGTGCCAGCAGTTACTCCGGACAGGGGGCGGGTGGCTACACCTTC
CDR3: CASSYSGQGAGGYTF
J: TRBJ1-2
V: TRBV6-5
size: few
D: TRBD1

DNA: TGTGCCAGCAGTACCCAGGTGGGGTCTAGCGGGACGCAGTTCTTC
CDR3: CASSTQVGSSGTQFF
J: TRBJ2-1
V: TRBV27
size: few
D: TRBD2

DNA: TGTGCCAGCAGCCAAGATCTTGGAACAGGGAGAACCTACGAGCAGTACTTC
CDR3: CASSQDLGTGRTYEQYF
J: TRBJ2-7
V: TRBV5-5
size: -
D: -

DNA: TGTGCCAGCAGTTATCGCCTCCGGGGTCCAACTGAAGCTTTCTTT
CDR3: CASSYRLRGPTEAFF
J: TRBJ1-1
V: TRBV6-5
size: -
D: -

DNA: TGTGCCGCCAGACTCCAGGGTAACCATTACACCGGGGAGCTGTTTTTT
CDR3: CAARLQGNHYTGELFF
J: TRBJ2-2
V: TRBV21-1
size: -
D: -

DNA: TGTGCCAGCAGGGGACAGGGGGATCAGCCCCAGCATTTT
CDR3: CASRGQGDQPQHF
J: TRBJ1-5
V: TRBV25-1
size: -
D: TRBD1

DNA: TGCGCCAGCAGCTTGTCTCAGGCAGTTTACAATGAGCAGTTCTTC
CDR3: CASSLSQAVYNEQFF
J: TRBJ2-1
V: TRBV5-1
size: many
D: -

DNA: TGTGCCAGCAGTCTCAGCGGGAGTGGGCAAGAGACCCAGTACTTC
CDR3: CASSLSGSGQETQYF
J: TRBJ2-5
V: TRBV2
size: few
D: TRBD2

DNA: TGCGCCAGCAGCTTGGACTTGTACGGTGAAAAACTGTTTTTT
CDR3: CASSLDLYGEKLFF
J: TRBJ1-4
V: TRBV5-1
size: few
D: -

DNA: TGTGCCAGCAGTGAGGGCCAGGGGAGCTACGAGCAGTACTTC
CDR3: CASSEGQGSYEQYF
J: TRBJ2-7
V: TRBV25-1
size: -
D: -

DNA: TGTGCCATCAACGAGGGGGTTCCCTATGGCTACACCTTC
CDR3: CAINEGVPYGYTF
J: TRBJ1-2
V: TRBV10-3
size: -
D: -

DNA: TGCGCCAGCAGCTTGGTGGGGGAGGCCTACAATGAGCAGTTCTTC
CDR3: CASSLVGEAYNEQFF
J: TRBJ2-1
V: TRBV5-1
size: few
D: -

DNA: TGTGCCAGCAGTTTTTCGGGGGGAGACGTATATGGCTACACCTTC
CDR3: CASSFSGGDVYGYTF
J: TRBJ1-2
V: TRBV28
size: -
D: -

DNA: TGTGCCAGCAGCTTAGACCCAAGCGGGAGGACCGGGGAGCTGTTTTTT
CDR3: CASSLDPSGRTGELFF
J: TRBJ2-2
V: TRBV7-2
size: -
D: TRBD2

DNA: TGCAGCGTTGGGGGAGGGACTAGCGGTTACAATGAGCAGTTCTTC
CDR3: CSVGGGTSGYNEQFF
J: TRBJ2-1
V: TRBV29-1
size: -
D: TRBD2

DNA: TGTGCCAGCAGCCCCACCGCGGGGGAGACCCAGTACTTC
CDR3: CASSPTAGETQYF
J: TRBJ2-5
V: TRBV7-3
size: few
D: -

DNA: TGTGCCAGCAGCTTAGGAGACGGCCAACAGTCGAACAATGAGCAGTTCTTC
CDR3: CASSLGDGQQSNNEQFF
J: TRBJ2-1
V: TRBV7-8
size: few
D: -

DNA: TGTGCCAGCAGCTTCACAGGGGGCACTGAAGCTTTCTTT
CDR3: CASSFTGGTEAFF
J: TRBJ1-1
V: TRBV7-8
size: many
D: TRBD1

DNA: TGTGCCAGCAGCTTACCGGGACACCCCTCTGGGGCCAACGTCCTGACTTTC
CDR3: CASSLPGHPSGANVLTF
J: TRBJ2-6
V: TRBV7-2
size: few
D: -

DNA: TGTGCCAGCAGCCCCTGGACAGGAATGAACACTGAAGCTTTCTTT
CDR3: CASSPWTGMNTEAFF
J: TRBJ1-1
V: TRBV7-9
size: -
D: TRBD1

DNA: TGTGCCAGCAGTGCATCAGCTGGGACGGGGACCCAGTACTTC
CDR3: CASSASAGTGTQYF
J: TRBJ2-5
V: TRBV28
size: few
D: -

DNA: TGTGCCAGCAGTTCTGTCAGGGGGGCTCTGCTCAATGGCTACACCTTC
CDR3: CASSSVRGALLNGYTF
J: TRBJ1-2
V: TRBV28
size: -
D: TRBD1